What follows are 28 T cell receptor beta chains derived from one specimen sequenced in a study of CD8 T cells in ankylosing spondylitis (dated by TCRdb to about 2017). Libraries were prepared through 5' RACE. TCRdb shows the sequencer as Illumina HiSeq 2500. TCRdb redid the processing of the public reads, applying fastp at Q25 and MiXCR, and retained in-frame beta chains. Each entry is one CDR3 protein sequence, shown with its most common DNA and genes. The sample has 9,500 to 10,000 distinct CDR3 sequences on record, under 6.5% of them singletons. The ten largest make up approximately 40% of the sample. Sequencing was carried out using blood, either unsorted or a sorted T cell fraction (not recorded which). These receptors all stem from a female donor with ankylosing spondylitis or in good health (not recorded which).

This clonotype has only a few counts. The chain is built from TRBV9 and TRBJ2-7, with unresolved D. The CDR3 has 13 amino acids. V was shortened by 3 bases and J by 4 bases, with 11 bases between the two germline ends. From germline, CDR1 is SGDLS and CDR2 YYNGEE. For the CDR3, the DNA is TGTGCCAGCAGCGCCCAGGACGGGTACGAGCAGTACTTC. Encoded protein: CASSAQDGYEQYF.

This clonotype has a count of ten or more. V usage is TRBV9 and J usage is TRBJ2-7, with a possible D match to TRBD2 (6 bases). The CDR3 length is 14 residues. V was pared by 3 bases and J by 5 bases, with 15 bases between. Germline V CDR1 and CDR2: SGDLS, YYNGEE. The CDR3 region is CASSAGDPGDEQYF. The CDR3 DNA sequence: TGTGCCAGCAGCGCCGGCGATCCGGGGGACGAGCAGTACTTC.

This clonotype was counted at least ten times. The CDR3 DNA sequence: TGTGCCAGCAGCCCCCGGACTAACCTCCAAGAGACCCAGTACTTC. Protein product: CASSPRTNLQETQYF. This rearrangement joins TRBV9 to TRBJ2-5; TRBD2 might be the D (6 bases). Looked up from germline, CDR1 is SGDLS and CDR2 is YYNGEE. This CDR3 is 15 amino acids long. V lost 4 bases to trimming and J lost 1 base, with 14 bases between them.

The rearrangement joins TRBV9 to TRBJ2-3; maybe TRBD1 (6 bases). CDR3 length: 15 residues. CDR1 and CDR2 (germline): SGDLS, YYNGEE. Between the trimmed V and J ends, which lost 6 bases and 2 bases, there was a span of 16 bases. The CDR3 coding sequence is TGTGCCAGCAAGAAAGGGGCAGGGGACACAGATACGCAGTATTTT. This encodes CASKKGAGDTDTQYF.

In this sample, this clonotype turned up many times. The chain has TRBV9 and TRBJ1-3, with TRBD1 matching over 8 bases. The trim removed 3 bases at V and 3 bases at J, leaving 5 bases unmatched. The CDR3 is 15 residues long. In germline, CDR1 is SGDLS, CDR2 YYNGEE. CDR3 coding DNA: TGTGCCAGCAGCGAGACACAGGGGGATGGAAACACCATATATTTT. Protein sequence: CASSETQGDGNTIYF.

This clonotype was recorded many times. The chain carries TRBV9 and TRBJ2-2, with TRBD1 matching 8 bases. Germline V lookup: CDR1 SGDLS, CDR2 YYNGEE. The CDR3 has 17 amino acids. V was pared by 2 bases and J by 2 bases, with 8 bases of the junction left unmatched. Here the CDR3 reads CASSVRDRLLNTGELFF. CDR3 sequence (DNA): TGTGCCAGCAGCGTCCGGGACAGGCTCCTTAACACCGGGGAGCTGTTTTTT. Drawing the rest from reference TRBV9 and TRBJ2-2, the complete variable domain is DSGVTQTPKHLITATGQRVTLRCSPRSGDLSVYWYQQSLDQGLQFLIQYYNGEERAKGNILERFSAQQFPDLHSELNLSSLELGDSALYFCASSVRDRLLNTGELFFGEGSRLTVL.

This clonotype occurred many times. This chain connects TRBV9 to TRBJ2-7; possible D gene TRBD2, 6 bases. Deletions cut 3 bases from V and 1 base from J, with 11 bases between. There are 14 residues in the CDR3. The germline gives CDR1 SGDLS, CDR2 YYNGEE. The CDR3 bases are TGTGCCAGCAGCGCCTTTAGCGGATCCTACGAGCAGTACTTC. Translated: CASSAFSGSYEQYF.

This clonotype has a count of ten or more. The chain combines TRBV9 with TRBJ2-5; 7 bases line up with TRBD1. V shed 3 bases, J shed 4 bases, and the junction held 6 bases outside the gene matches. The CDR3 length is 14 residues. Germline V CDR1 and CDR2: SGDLS, YYNGEE. The CDR3 sequence: CASSASGTVETQYF. In nucleotides, the CDR3 is TGTGCCAGCAGCGCCTCGGGGACAGTAGAGACCCAGTACTTC.

This sequence joins TRBV9 and TRBJ2-3, with D perhaps being TRBD1 or TRBD2 (5 bases each). The CDR3 length is 16 residues. Trimming took 1 base from V and 1 from J, leaving 13 bases between them. CDR1 is SGDLS and CDR2 is YYNGEE in the germline V gene. As DNA, the CDR3 is TGTGCCAGCAGCGTACCGGCGAGGGGAGGCACAGATACGCAGTATTTT. This gives the protein CASSVPARGGTDTQYF.

There are many counts of this clonotype. The V call is TRBV23-1, the J call TRBJ2-1; a possible D gene is TRBD2 (5 bases). TRBV23-1 is recorded as an ORF, its role being uncertain. The CDR3 extends over 15 amino acids. V shed 4 bases and J shed 2 bases, with 12 bases lying between them. CDR3 DNA sequence: TGCGCCAGCAGTCTGGGGAGTATGACCTACAATGAGCAGTTCTTC. It encodes CASSLGSMTYNEQFF.

There are many counts of this clonotype. The chain joins TRBV9 to TRBJ2-7; 8 bases are a match to TRBD1. V lost 4 bases to trimming and J lost 5 bases; unmatched junction nucleotides: 8. The CDR3 is 14 residues long. Germline loops: CDR1 SGDLS, CDR2 YYNGEE. The CDR3 region is CASSTTGGLDEQYF. The CDR3 DNA is TGTGCCAGCAGCACAACAGGGGGTCTCGACGAGCAGTACTTC.

This clonotype was seen a few times. This chain links TRBV9 with TRBJ1-6; TRBD1 might be the D (5 bases). V was cut by 3 bases and J by 7 bases, with 17 bases left in between. From germline, CDR1 is SGDLS and CDR2 YYNGEE. The CDR3 has 16 amino acids. The chain's CDR3 is CASSAGGGFYNSPLHF. CDR3 nucleotide sequence: TGTGCCAGCAGCGCCGGGGGGGGTTTTTACAATTCACCCCTCCACTTT.

This clonotype was observed many times. The V gene is TRBV9, the J gene TRBJ2-5; possible D gene TRBD2, 6 bases. CDR1 SGDLS and CDR2 YYNGEE come from the germline V gene. V was pared by 4 bases and J by 5 bases, with 21 bases between. The CDR3 loop spans 16 amino acids. CDR3: CASSYSPGSGRETQYF. CDR3 in DNA: TGTGCCAGCAGCTATAGTCCGGGAAGCGGGCGGGAGACCCAGTACTTC.

This clonotype was detected many times. The chain couples TRBV9 to TRBJ2-7; no clear D gene. V was trimmed by 0 bases and J by 2 bases, leaving 12 bases between them. CDR3 length: 15 residues. Germline CDR1 reads SGDLS; CDR2 reads YYNGEE. This CDR3 reads CASSVAPDWTYEQYF. CDR3 nucleotide sequence: TGTGCCAGCAGCGTAGCCCCGGATTGGACCTACGAGCAGTACTTC.

The rearrangement links TRBV9 to TRBJ2-7; 8 bases line up with TRBD2. This CDR3 has 13 amino acids. Trimming at V came to 3 bases and at J to 5 bases, leaving 4 bases not matched to a gene. In germline, CDR1 is SGDLS, CDR2 YYNGEE. The CDR3 bases are TGTGCCAGCAGCGAGCGGGAGTGGCACGAGCAGTACTTC. Translated: CASSEREWHEQYF.

This rearrangement joins TRBV9 to TRBJ2-7, with 9 bases matching TRBD1. After removal of 3 bases from V and 6 bases from J, the junction contained 10 bases not matched to a gene. The germline gives CDR1 SGDLS, CDR2 YYNGEE. The CDR3 consists of 15 residues. In DNA form, the CDR3 reads TGTGCCAGCAGCGCGCCGGGACAGGGTGTTTCCGAGCAGTACTTC. This codes for CASSAPGQGVSEQYF.

In this sample, this clonotype turned up many times. DNA for the CDR3: TGTGCCAGCAGCCCAGAGGGGGGTAGCAATCAGCCCCAGCATTTT. Its protein is CASSPEGGSNQPQHF. This chain joins TRBV9 and TRBJ1-5, with D possibly matching TRBD1 (6 bases). CDR3 size: 15 residues. Germline V lookup: CDR1 SGDLS, CDR2 YYNGEE. Trimming pared 4 bases from V and 0 bases from J, leaving 11 bases between.

This clonotype was found many times. The chain has TRBV9 and TRBJ2-5; TRBD1 aligns across 7 bases. CDR3 length: 14 amino acids. Trimming removed 4 bases from V and 5 bases from J; junction bases left unmatched: 8. Per germline, CDR1 SGDLS and CDR2 YYNGEE. CDR3 sequence: CASSLQGSAETQYF. The CDR3 nucleotides are TGTGCCAGCAGCTTACAGGGGTCGGCGGAGACCCAGTACTTC.

This clonotype was recorded many times. This chain joins TRBV9 and TRBJ2-2; 7 positions agree with TRBD1. The V and J ends lost 3 bases and 7 bases, in that order; junction bases with no gene match: 6. Germline loops: CDR1 SGDLS, CDR2 YYNGEE. The CDR3 is made up of 14 amino acids. The CDR3 is CASSAPGGIGELFF. For the CDR3, the DNA is TGTGCCAGCAGCGCCCCAGGGGGAATCGGGGAGCTGTTTTTT. The complete variable domain, with remaining parts taken from reference TRBV9 and TRBJ2-2, reads DSGVTQTPKHLITATGQRVTLRCSPRSGDLSVYWYQQSLDQGLQFLIQYYNGEERAKGNILERFSAQQFPDLHSELNLSSLELGDSALYFCASSAPGGIGELFFGEGSRLTVL.

This clonotype was picked up many times. This chain connects TRBV9 to TRBJ2-5; D gene unclear. This CDR3 is built from 12 residues. In germline, CDR1 is SGDLS, CDR2 YYNGEE. The V end was cut by 4 bases, the J end by 5 bases, with 9 bases between. The CDR3 loop reads CASSRGGETQYF. Written as DNA, the CDR3 is TGTGCCAGCAGCCGAGGTGGGGAGACCCAGTACTTC.

The V and J genes are TRBV9 and TRBJ2-7; possible D gene TRBD1, 6 bases. Trimming took 4 bases from V and 0 from J, leaving 17 bases between them. The CDR3 has 16 residues. Germline V lookup: CDR1 SGDLS, CDR2 YYNGEE. CDR3 DNA sequence: TGTGCCAGCAGCCCCTCGTCAGGGGTCCTCTCCTACGAGCAGTACTTC. Its translation is CASSPSSGVLSYEQYF.

This rearrangement joins TRBV9 to TRBJ2-5, with 10 bases fitting TRBD1. Germline loops: CDR1 SGDLS, CDR2 YYNGEE. This CDR3 region has 17 residues. The V gene end was trimmed by 3 bases and the J gene end by 4 bases; junction bases not matched to a gene: 12. The CDR3 bases are TGTGCCAGCAGCGCCTCAGGTGGACAGGGGGGATCAGAGACCCAGTACTTC. Its protein product is CASSASGGQGGSETQYF.

This clonotype was found many times. The chain is built from TRBV9 and TRBJ2-3; 8 nucleotides line up with TRBD2. Trimming at V came to 1 base and at J to 2 bases, leaving 6 bases not matched to a gene. The V gene's germline CDR1 is SGDLS and CDR2 YYNGEE. The CDR3 has 16 amino acids. Written as DNA, the CDR3 is TGTGCCAGCAGCGTATGGTCGGGGGGGGCCACAGATACGCAGTATTTT. It yields the protein CASSVWSGGATDTQYF.

Ten or more counts support this clonotype. This chain uses TRBV9 with TRBJ2-2; D is ambiguous. Germline CDR1 is SGDLS and CDR2 is YYNGEE. This CDR3 comprises 12 residues. Trimming removed 3 bases from V and 4 bases from J, with 4 bases in between. This CDR3 reads CASSDITGELFF. The CDR3 nucleotides are TGTGCCAGCAGCGACATCACCGGGGAGCTGTTTTTT. Filled out from reference TRBV9 and TRBJ2-2, the complete variable domain reads DSGVTQTPKHLITATGQRVTLRCSPRSGDLSVYWYQQSLDQGLQFLIQYYNGEERAKGNILERFSAQQFPDLHSELNLSSLELGDSALYFCASSDITGELFFGEGSRLTVL.

This clonotype was seen a few times. This chain joins TRBV9 and TRBJ2-3; D may be TRBD1 (6 bases). The CDR3 has 16 amino acids. V was pared by 4 bases and J by 4 bases, with 19 bases between. Germline loops: CDR1 SGDLS, CDR2 YYNGEE. CDR3 amino acids: CASSPEMGQWADTQYF. The DNA for the CDR3 is TGTGCCAGCAGCCCTGAGATGGGACAATGGGCAGATACGCAGTATTTT.

The rearrangement uses TRBV9 and TRBJ2-7; 7 bases map to TRBD2. CDR3 length: 14 amino acids. CDR1 is SGDLS, CDR2 YYNGEE, per germline. Trimming removed 3 bases from V and 0 bases from J; junction bases left unmatched: 3. The CDR3 region is CASSGGGVSYEQYF. The CDR3 bases are TGTGCCAGCAGCGGCGGGGGTGTCTCCTACGAGCAGTACTTC.

This clonotype was detected many times. The chain combines TRBV9 with TRBJ2-2, with D possibly TRBD2 on 7 matching bases. The CDR3 length is 18 residues. V shed 4 bases and J shed 5 bases, with 24 bases lying between them. Germline lookup yields CDR1 SGDLS and CDR2 YYNGEE. The CDR3 DNA follows: TGTGCCAGCAGCCACCGTCCGGGGGGCACCCAGGATACCGGGGAGCTGTTTTTT. It specifies CASSHRPGGTQDTGELFF.

This clonotype appeared a few times. CDR3 region: CASSAPRTGGGENTQYF. The CDR3 region has the DNA TGTGCCAGCAGCGCCCCCCGAACGGGAGGAGGGGAAAATACGCAGTATTTT. The chain is built from TRBV9 and TRBJ2-3; 7 positions agree with TRBD2. V lost 3 bases, J lost 7 bases, and 17 bases stayed unmatched. The CDR3 consists of 17 residues. Germline CDR1 and CDR2: SGDLS and YYNGEE. The complete variable domain, with remaining parts taken from reference TRBV9 and TRBJ2-3, reads DSGVTQTPKHLITATGQRVTLRCSPRSGDLSVYWYQQSLDQGLQFLIQYYNGEERAKGNILERFSAQQFPDLHSELNLSSLELGDSALYFCASSAPRTGGGENTQYFGPGTRLTVL.